What follows describes a single T cell receptor (beta chain). What it binds is not known. The CDR3 has 13 residues. From germline, CDR1 is SGHTA and CDR2 FQGNSA. The V and J ends lost 4 bases and 0 bases respectively, with 6 bases between them. These data come from a study of cytomegalovirus exposure and HLA in healthy donors. The PCR ran on 60 Vbeta and 13 Jbeta primers. TCRdb keeps only in-frame clones here, not all; method: immunoSEQ multiplex PCR. The sample contains around 74,000 clones, about 84% of which appear only once. Donors in the study were healthy people who gave bone marrow. Findings of the study overall: The CMV antigen specificity of a few CMV-associated chains was confirmed through in vitro analysis. From TCR beta sequences, most subjects' HLA-A and HLA-B alleles were reportedly predicted accurately.

The receptor's source is a man aged 35-49 years in good health and CMV-seronegative. Material for sequencing was PBMCs. The J gene is TRBJ1-1, the V gene TRBV7-2; D is undetermined. In DNA form, the CDR3 reads TGTGCCAGCAGCTCGAACATGAACACTGAAGCTTTCTTT. Its protein product is CASSSNMNTEAFF.